This T cell receptor (beta chain) was captured in a study of metastatic and nonmetastatic thyroid tumors. Thyroid surgery took place with no prior treatment in any patient. Between the trimmed V and J ends, which lost 7 bases and 2 bases, there was a span of 15 bases. Germline V gene lookup returns CDR1 MDHEN and CDR2 SYDVKM. The CDR3 loop spans 14 amino acids. TCRdb re-clonotyped the PCR reads through MiXCR. The sample has roughly 15,000 clones, less than 25% seen once. V gene TRBV28 combines with J gene TRBJ2-7, with D perhaps being TRBD1 or TRBD2 (5 bases each). Specimen: adjacent normal tissue. The clonotype was recovered from a female donor with papillary thyroid cancer or a benign thyroid nodule (not recorded which). Some clones in this sample may be carry-over from other donors' samples. In DNA form, the CDR3 reads TGTGCCAGCAACGGGGTCGGGGCCACCTACGAGCAGTACTTC. Translation: CASNGVGATYEQYF.